This TCR beta chain was captured in a study of radiation and T cells in renal cell carcinoma. CDR3 length: 15 amino acids. The ends were cut back, 5 bases at V and 2 bases at J, with 16 bases in the middle. From germline, CDR1 is LNHDA and CDR2 SQIVND (reference sequence). Sample time point: blood 4 weeks post-SBRT, at nephrectomy. Regarding treatment: 15 Gy SBRT to primary tumor, nephrectomy 4 weeks later. Method: immunoSEQ multiplex PCR; TCRdb's copy keeps in-frame clones and lacks some. The repertoire holds tens of thousands of clones, with roughly 80% as singletons. Sequenced material: blood, taken from a patient whose treatment included radiotherapy and nephrectomy. The chain recombines TRBV19 with TRBJ2-7, with a possible D match to TRBD1 (5 bases). The sequence derives from a man in his fifties or sixties with renal cell carcinoma. The CDR3 region is CASSQPGLGAYEQYF. CDR3 nucleotide sequence: TGTGCCAGTAGTCAACCAGGGCTGGGTGCCTACGAGCAGTACTTC.